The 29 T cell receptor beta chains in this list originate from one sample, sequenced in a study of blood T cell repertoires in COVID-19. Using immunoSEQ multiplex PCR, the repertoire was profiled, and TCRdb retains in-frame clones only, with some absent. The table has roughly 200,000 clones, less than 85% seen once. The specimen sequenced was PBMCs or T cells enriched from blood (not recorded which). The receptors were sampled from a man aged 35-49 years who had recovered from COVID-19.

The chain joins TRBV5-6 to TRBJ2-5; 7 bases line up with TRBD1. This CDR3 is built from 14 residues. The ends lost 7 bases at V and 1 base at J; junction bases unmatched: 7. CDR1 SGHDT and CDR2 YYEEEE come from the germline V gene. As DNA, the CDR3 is TGTGCCAGCTTCTTTGGGACAGCCCAAGAGACCCAGTACTTC. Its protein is CASFFGTAQETQYF.

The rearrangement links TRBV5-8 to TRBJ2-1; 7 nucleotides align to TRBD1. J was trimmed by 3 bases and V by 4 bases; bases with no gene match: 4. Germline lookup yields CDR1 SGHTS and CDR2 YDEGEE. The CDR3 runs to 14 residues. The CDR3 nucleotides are TGTGCCAGCAGCCCCGGGACAGACTACAATGAGCAGTTCTTC. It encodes CASSPGTDYNEQFF.

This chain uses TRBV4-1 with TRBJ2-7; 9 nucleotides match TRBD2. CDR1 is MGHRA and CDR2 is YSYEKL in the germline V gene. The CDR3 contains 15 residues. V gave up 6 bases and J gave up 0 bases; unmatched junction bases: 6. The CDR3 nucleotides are TGCGCCAGCAGACGGACTAGCGCCAGCTCCTACGAGCAGTACTTC. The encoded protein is CASRRTSASSYEQYF.

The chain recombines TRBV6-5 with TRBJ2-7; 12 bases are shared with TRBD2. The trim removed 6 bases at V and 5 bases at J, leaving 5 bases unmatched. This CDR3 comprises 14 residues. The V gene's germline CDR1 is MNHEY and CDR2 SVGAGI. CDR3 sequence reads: CASSRLAGVNEQYF. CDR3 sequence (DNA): TGTGCCAGCAGCCGACTAGCGGGAGTCAACGAGCAGTACTTC.

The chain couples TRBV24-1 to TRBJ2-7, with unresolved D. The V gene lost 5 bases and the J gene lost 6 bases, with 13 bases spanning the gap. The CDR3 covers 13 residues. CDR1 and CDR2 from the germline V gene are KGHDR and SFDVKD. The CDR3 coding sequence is TGTGCCACCAGTGGCCGAAAACTTAGCGAGCAGTACTTC. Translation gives CATSGRKLSEQYF.

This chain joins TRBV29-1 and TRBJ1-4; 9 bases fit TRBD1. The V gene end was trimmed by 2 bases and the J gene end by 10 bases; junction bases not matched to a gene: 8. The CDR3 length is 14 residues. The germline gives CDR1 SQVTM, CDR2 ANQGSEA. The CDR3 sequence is CSVETPGQGGKLFF. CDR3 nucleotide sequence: TGCAGCGTTGAAACGCCGGGACAGGGTGGAAAACTGTTTTTT.

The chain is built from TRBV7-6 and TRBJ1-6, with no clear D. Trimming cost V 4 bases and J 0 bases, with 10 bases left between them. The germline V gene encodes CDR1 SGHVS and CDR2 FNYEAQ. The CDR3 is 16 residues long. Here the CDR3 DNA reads TGTGCCAGCAGCTCCCGAGAGAGCTCCTATAATTCACCCCTCCACTTT. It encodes CASSSRESSYNSPLHF.

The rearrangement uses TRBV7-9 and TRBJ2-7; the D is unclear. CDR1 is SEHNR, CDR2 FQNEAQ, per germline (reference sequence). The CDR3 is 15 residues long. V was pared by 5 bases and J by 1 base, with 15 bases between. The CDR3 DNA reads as TGTGCCAGCAGCAACCCCCGGAGTAGATCCTACGAGCAGTACTTC. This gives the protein CASSNPRSRSYEQYF.

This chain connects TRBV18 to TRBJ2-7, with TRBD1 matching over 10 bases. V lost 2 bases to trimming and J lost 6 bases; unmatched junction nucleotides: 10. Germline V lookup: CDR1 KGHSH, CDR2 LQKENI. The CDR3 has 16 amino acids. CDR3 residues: CASSPITPGTGVEQYF. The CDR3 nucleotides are TGTGCCAGCTCACCAATAACTCCCGGGACAGGGGTCGAGCAGTACTTC.

CDR3 nucleotides: TGTGCCAGTGCGACTAGCGGGATATACAATGAGCAGTTCTTC. Protein: CASATSGIYNEQFF. The chain combines TRBV2 with TRBJ2-1; 11 bases line up with TRBD2. V trimming: 9 bases; J trimming: 4 bases; junction bases outside the gene matches: 5. CDR1 and CDR2 from the germline V gene are SNHLY and FYNNEI. CDR3 size: 14 residues. The variable domain in full, completed from reference TRBV2 and TRBJ2-1, reads EPEVTQTPSHQVTQMGQEVILRCVPISNHLYFYWYRQILGQKVEFLVSFYNNEISEKSEIFDDQFSVERPDGSNFTLKIRSTKLEDSAMYFCASATSGIYNEQFFGPGTRLTVL.

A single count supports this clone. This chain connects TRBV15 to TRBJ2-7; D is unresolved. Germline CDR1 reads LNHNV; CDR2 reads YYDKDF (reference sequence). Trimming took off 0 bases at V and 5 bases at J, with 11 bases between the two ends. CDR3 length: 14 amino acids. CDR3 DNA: TGTGCCACCAGCAGAGAAACGGCGGCGGACGAGCAGTACTTC. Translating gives CATSRETAADEQYF.

CDR3 loop: CATSRGGHLSGNTIYF. In nucleotides, the CDR3 is TGTGCCACCAGCAGAGGGGGACATCTCTCTGGAAACACCATATATTTT. The J gene is TRBJ1-3, the V gene TRBV15; TRBD1 is a possible D gene (6 bases). Germline V CDR1 and CDR2: LNHNV, YYDKDF (reference sequence). V was cut by 1 base and J by 0 bases, with 10 bases left in between. The CDR3 has 16 residues.

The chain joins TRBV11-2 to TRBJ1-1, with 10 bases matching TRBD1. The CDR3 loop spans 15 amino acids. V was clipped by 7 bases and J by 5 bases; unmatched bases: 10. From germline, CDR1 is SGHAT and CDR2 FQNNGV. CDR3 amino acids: CASTPTGGRMTEAFF. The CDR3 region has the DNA TGTGCCAGCACACCGACAGGGGGCCGAATGACTGAAGCTTTCTTT.

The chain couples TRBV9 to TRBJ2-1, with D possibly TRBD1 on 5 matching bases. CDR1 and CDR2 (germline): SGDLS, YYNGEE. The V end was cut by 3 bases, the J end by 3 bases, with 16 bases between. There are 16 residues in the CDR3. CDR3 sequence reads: CASSDHIDRIYNEQFF. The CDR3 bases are TGTGCCAGCAGCGACCATATTGACAGAATCTACAATGAGCAGTTCTTC.

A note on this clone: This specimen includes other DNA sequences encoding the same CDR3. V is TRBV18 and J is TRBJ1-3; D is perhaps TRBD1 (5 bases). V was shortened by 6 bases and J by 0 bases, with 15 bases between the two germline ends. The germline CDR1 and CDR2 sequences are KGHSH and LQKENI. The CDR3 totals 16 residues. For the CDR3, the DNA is TGTGCCAGCTCCCCGGGACTCCTGAGCTCTGGAAACACCATATATTTT. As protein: CASSPGLLSSGNTIYF.

The CDR3 here is CASSLGRDSKQETQYF. Here the CDR3 DNA reads TGTGCCAGCAGCTTAGGCCGGGACTCAAAACAAGAGACCCAGTACTTC. The V call is TRBV7-4, the J call TRBJ2-5, with D possibly TRBD2 on 6 matching bases. CDR3 length equals 16 residues. V was clipped by 1 base and J by 2 bases, with 14 bases between them. Germline V CDR1 and CDR2: SGHVT, SQSDAQ. The full variable domain, its missing parts supplied by reference TRBV7-4 and TRBJ2-5, is GAGVSQSPRYKVAKRGRDVALRCDSISGHVTLYWYRQTLGQGSEVLTYSQSDAQRDKSGRPSGRFSAERPERSVSTLKIQRTEQGDSAVYLCASSLGRDSKQETQYFGPGTRLLVL.

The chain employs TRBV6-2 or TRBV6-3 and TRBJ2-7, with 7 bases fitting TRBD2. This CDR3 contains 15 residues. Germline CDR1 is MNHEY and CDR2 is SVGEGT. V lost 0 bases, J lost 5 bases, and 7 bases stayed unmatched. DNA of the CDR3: TGTGCCAGCAGTTACTCGGAACGGGGGGATCACGAGCAGTACTTC. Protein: CASSYSERGDHEQYF.

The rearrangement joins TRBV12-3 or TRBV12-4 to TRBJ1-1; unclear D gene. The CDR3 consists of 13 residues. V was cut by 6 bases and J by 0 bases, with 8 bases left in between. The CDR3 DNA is TGTGCCAGCAGGGAACAGTTGAACACTGAAGCTTTCTTT. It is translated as CASREQLNTEAFF.

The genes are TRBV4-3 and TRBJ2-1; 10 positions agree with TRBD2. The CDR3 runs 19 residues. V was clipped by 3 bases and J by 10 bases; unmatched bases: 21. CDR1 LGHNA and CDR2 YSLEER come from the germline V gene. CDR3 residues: CASSQRGDLAGVLKMEQFF. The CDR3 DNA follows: TGCGCCAGCAGCCAGAGGGGGGACCTAGCGGGAGTACTCAAGATGGAGCAGTTCTTC.

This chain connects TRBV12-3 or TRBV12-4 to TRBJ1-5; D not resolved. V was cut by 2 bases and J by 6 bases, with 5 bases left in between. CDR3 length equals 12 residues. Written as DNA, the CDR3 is TGTGCCAGCAGTTTATCGGGTCAGCCCCAGCATTTT. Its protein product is CASSLSGQPQHF.

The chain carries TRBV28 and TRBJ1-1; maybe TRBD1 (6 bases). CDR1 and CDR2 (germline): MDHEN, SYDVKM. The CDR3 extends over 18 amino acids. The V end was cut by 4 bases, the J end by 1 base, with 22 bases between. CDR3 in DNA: TGTGCCAGCAGTTCGACAATAGGGACATTATGGGAGAACACTGAAGCTTTCTTT. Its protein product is CASSSTIGTLWENTEAFF.

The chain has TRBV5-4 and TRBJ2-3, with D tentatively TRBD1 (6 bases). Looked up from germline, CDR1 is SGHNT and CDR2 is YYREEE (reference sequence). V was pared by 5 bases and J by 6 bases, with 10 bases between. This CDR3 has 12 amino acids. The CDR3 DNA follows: TGTGCCAGCAGTTCAGGGGAGGATACGCAGTATTTT. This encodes CASSSGEDTQYF.

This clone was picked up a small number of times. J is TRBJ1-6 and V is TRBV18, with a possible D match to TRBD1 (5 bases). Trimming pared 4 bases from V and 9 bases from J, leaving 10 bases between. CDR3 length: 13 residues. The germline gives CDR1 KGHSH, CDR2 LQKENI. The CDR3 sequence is CASSQRDGSPLHF. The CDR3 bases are TGTGCCAGCTCACAGCGGGACGGTTCACCCCTCCACTTT.

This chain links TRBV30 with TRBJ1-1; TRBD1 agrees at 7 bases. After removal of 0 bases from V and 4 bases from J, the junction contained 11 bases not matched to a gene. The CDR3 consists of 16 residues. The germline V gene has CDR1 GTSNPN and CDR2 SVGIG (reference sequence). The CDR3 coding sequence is TGTGCCTGGAGTGTAAAGCTAAACAGGGGAGGCACTGAAGCTTTCTTT. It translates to CAWSVKLNRGGTEAFF.

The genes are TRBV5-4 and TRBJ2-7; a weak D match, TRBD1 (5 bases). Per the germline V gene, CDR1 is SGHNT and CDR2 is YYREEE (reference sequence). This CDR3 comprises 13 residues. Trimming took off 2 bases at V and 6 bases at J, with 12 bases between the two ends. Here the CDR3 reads CASSFKGFPEQYF. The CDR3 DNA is TGTGCCAGCAGCTTTAAGGGGTTCCCCGAGCAGTACTTC.

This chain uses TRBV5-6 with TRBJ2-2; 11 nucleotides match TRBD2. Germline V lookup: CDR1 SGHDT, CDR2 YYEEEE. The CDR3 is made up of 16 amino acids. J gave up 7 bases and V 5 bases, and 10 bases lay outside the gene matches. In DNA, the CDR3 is TGTGCCAGCAGTCCACGGGCTACTAGCGGGAGCGGGGAGCTGTTTTTT. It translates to CASSPRATSGSGELFF.

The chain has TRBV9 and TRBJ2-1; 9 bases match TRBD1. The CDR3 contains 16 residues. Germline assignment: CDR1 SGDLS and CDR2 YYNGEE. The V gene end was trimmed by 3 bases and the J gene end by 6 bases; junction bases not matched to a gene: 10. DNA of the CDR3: TGTGCCAGCAGCGCCAGGTCGGACAGGGGTACCAATGAGCAGTTCTTC. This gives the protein CASSARSDRGTNEQFF.

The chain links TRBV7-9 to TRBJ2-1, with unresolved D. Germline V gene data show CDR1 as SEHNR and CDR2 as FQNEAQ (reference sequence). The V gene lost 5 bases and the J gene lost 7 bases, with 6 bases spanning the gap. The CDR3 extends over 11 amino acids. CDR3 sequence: CASSRENEQFF. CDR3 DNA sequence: TGTGCCAGCAGCCGAGAAAATGAGCAGTTCTTC.

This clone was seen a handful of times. In DNA, the CDR3 is TGTGCCAGCAGCTTAGCTTACAGGGAAGGTGATGAAAAACTGTTTTTT. Its translation: CASSLAYREGDEKLFF. The chain uses TRBV7-9 and TRBJ1-4; weak D call: TRBD1 (6 bases). The V gene's germline CDR1 is SEHNR and CDR2 FQNEAQ (reference sequence). This CDR3 has 16 residues. V lost 0 bases, J lost 6 bases, and 14 bases lay in between.